This T cell receptor (beta chain) was identified during a study of technical replicates of blood from several donors. The assay was immunoSEQ multiplex PCR, and TCRdb's table has in-frame clones only and misses some. Of more than 70,000 clones in the sample, approximately 97% were seen once. From germline, CDR1 is MNHNS and CDR2 SASEGT. CDR3 length equals 14 residues. J was trimmed by 8 bases and V by 4 bases; bases with no gene match: 2. The receptor's source is a human donor in good health. The chain links TRBV6-1 to TRBJ2-6; 10 bases agree with TRBD1. Sample: T cells isolated from PBMCs. CDR3 sequence: CASSADRGSNVLTF. Written as DNA, the CDR3 is TGTGCCAGCAGTGCGGACAGGGGGTCCAACGTCCTGACTTTC.